The 22 T cell receptor beta chains below come from one sample, sequenced in a study of CXCR3-negative and CXCR3-positive naive CD8 T cells (dated 2019 in TCRdb). The research as a whole found: TRB CDR3s from CXCR3-positive naive cells showed higher hydrophobicity (lower Kidera factor 4), lower energy, and higher strength and volume indices than CXCR3-negative naive cells.

The antigens for these receptors are not known. The sequencer was a NextSeq 550. The Human TCR Profiling Kit (MiLaboratory) was used to make UMI-labeled 5' RACE TRB cDNA libraries. TCRdb reprocessed the reads into one record per CDR3 protein sequence, lacking DNA. The table held for this sample gives some 130,000 distinct CDR3 sequences. About 0.54% of the sample belongs to the ten largest clones. Sequenced input: naive CXCR3+ CD8+ T cells from blood. The label giving this sample's cell subset or site can be read as: CD45RO-CCR7+CD27+CD95- naive CD8+ T cells expressing CXCR3 (TNR3+). These receptor sequences come from a human donor in good health. Some clones in this sample may be carry-over from other donors' samples.

The rearrangement uses TRBV5-5 and TRBJ2-3; TCRdb returns TRBD1, unconfirmable since there is no DNA. The CDR3 runs 16 residues. Germline V CDR1 and CDR2: SGHKS, YYEKEE (reference sequence). CDR3 region: CASSVDVGRGTDTQYF. The variable domain in full, with the rest retrieved from reference TRBV5-5 and TRBJ2-3, is DAGVTQSPTHLIKTRGQQVTLRCSPISGHKSVSWYQQVLGQGPQFIFQYYEKEERGRGNFPDRFSARQFPNYSSELNVNALLLGDSALYLCASSVDVGRGTDTQYFGPGTRLTVL.

This chain links TRBV5-1 with TRBJ2-3; TCRdb's D gene call, TRBD2, goes unchecked for lack of DNA. CDR3 size: 14 residues. The germline V gene encodes CDR1 SGHRS and CDR2 YFSETQ. The CDR3 region is CASRPSAGTDTQYF.

The chain is built from TRBV12-3 or TRBV12-4 and TRBJ2-1; the TRBD2 assignment by TCRdb is unverifiable without DNA. The CDR3 is 13 amino acids. CDR3 amino acids: CARVSGERNEQFF.

This chain connects TRBV7-9 to TRBJ2-3; the D gene TCRdb calls, TRBD2, cannot be checked with no DNA. Germline V gene data show CDR1 as SEHNR and CDR2 as FQNEAQ (reference sequence). The CDR3 contains 11 residues. The chain's CDR3 is CASSSLEAQYF.

The V and J genes are TRBV6-5 and TRBJ2-2; checking the TCRdb D call of TRBD1 is not possible without DNA. Germline loops: CDR1 MNHEY, CDR2 SVGAGI. This CDR3 is 16 amino acids long. CDR3 loop: CASSYSPGTATGEPFF.

The chain combines TRBV6-1 with TRBJ1-3. This CDR3 comprises 17 residues. Per the germline V gene, CDR1 is MNHNS and CDR2 is SASEGT. This chain's CDR3 is CASNIYWTELSGNTIYF.

CDR3 protein: CASSQLGGKETQYF. The chain joins TRBV5-1 to TRBJ2-5; TCRdb selects TRBD2, and the lack of DNA leaves this call unchecked. The CDR3 is 14 residues long. Germline V CDR1 and CDR2: SGHRS, YFSETQ. The whole variable domain, filled in from reference TRBV5-1 and TRBJ2-5, reads KAGVTQTPRYLIKTRGQQVTLSCSPISGHRSVSWYQQTPGQGLQFLFEYFSETQRNKGNFPGRFSGRQFSNSRSEMNVSTLELGDSALYLCASSQLGGKETQYFGPGTRLLVL.

This chain joins TRBV18 and TRBJ2-5. CDR1 and CDR2 from the germline V gene are KGHSH and LQKENI. This CDR3 contains 13 residues. CDR3 in amino acids: CASSPLVEETQYF.

The V gene is TRBV29-1, the J gene TRBJ2-1. In germline, CDR1 is SQVTM, CDR2 ANQGSEA. The CDR3 runs 14 residues. The CDR3 is CSVVWADSYNEQFF.

This sequence joins TRBV12-5 and TRBJ2-5. The CDR3 has 14 residues. From germline, CDR1 is LGHNT and CDR2 FRNRAP. CDR3 residues: CASGLTDGQETQYF.

The V and J genes are TRBV12-3 or TRBV12-4 and TRBJ2-6; TCRdb's D call, TRBD1, is unchecked because there is no DNA. This CDR3 is 17 amino acids long. CDR3 region: CASRGTGTGTGANVLTF.

The CDR3 region is CSVGVNTEAFF. The J gene is TRBJ1-1, the V gene TRBV29-1. The germline V gene encodes CDR1 SQVTM and CDR2 ANQGSEA. The CDR3 consists of 11 residues.

The chain combines TRBV7-8 with TRBJ2-7; TCRdb's D call, TRBD2, is unchecked because there is no DNA. The CDR3 extends over 16 amino acids. Germline loops: CDR1 SGHVS, CDR2 FQNEAQ. The CDR3 region is CASSLARTSGSYEQYF.

CDR3: CASSHGTGFYEQYF. The chain has TRBV5-1 and TRBJ2-7; TCRdb's assignment of TRBD1 cannot be checked, as there is no DNA. This CDR3 comprises 14 residues. Per germline, CDR1 SGHRS and CDR2 YFSETQ.

The chain has TRBV11-3 and TRBJ2-1; TCRdb's D gene call, TRBD2, goes unchecked for lack of DNA. The CDR3 covers 15 residues. Germline V CDR1 and CDR2: SGHNT, YENEEA. The CDR3 sequence is CASSPLAGFDNEQFF.

The chain recombines TRBV12-3 or TRBV12-4 with TRBJ1-1; TCRdb returns TRBD1, unconfirmable since there is no DNA. The CDR3 has 15 residues. CDR3 protein: CASSLDRAHYTEAFF.

The V and J genes are TRBV15 and TRBJ2-4; absent DNA, TCRdb's TRBD1 call cannot be checked. Germline CDR1 reads LNHNV; CDR2 reads YYDKDF (reference sequence). The CDR3 sequence is 15 residues long. The chain's CDR3 is CATSPTRTGKNIQYF.

This rearrangement joins TRBV28 to TRBJ2-2. CDR1 MDHEN and CDR2 SYDVKM come from the germline V gene. CDR3 length: 13 residues. CDR3 residues: CASSLVNTGELFF.

J is TRBJ2-5 and V is TRBV15; TCRdb returns TRBD2, unconfirmable since there is no DNA. The CDR3 covers 17 residues. The germline V gene has CDR1 LNHNV and CDR2 YYDKDF (reference sequence). The CDR3 protein is CATSTPEAGGIQETQYF.

The genes are TRBV7-9 and TRBJ1-1; TCRdb lists TRBD1, though no DNA is available to test this call. This CDR3 is built from 15 residues. Germline V gene lookup returns CDR1 SEHNR and CDR2 FQNEAQ (reference sequence). CDR3 sequence: CAGSGQTEGGTEAFF.

This chain connects TRBV7-3 to TRBJ2-3; the D gene TCRdb calls, TRBD1, cannot be checked with no DNA. Germline values: CDR1 SGHTA, CDR2 FQGTGA. This CDR3 is built from 14 residues. The chain's CDR3 is CASRPGTGEDTPYF. Complete variable domain (other parts from reference TRBV7-3 and TRBJ2-3): GAGVSQTPSNKVTEKGKYVELRCDPISGHTALYWYRQSLGQGPEFLIYFQGTGAADDSGLPNDRFFAVRPEGSVSTLKIQRTERGDSAVYLCASRPGTGEDTPYFGPGTRLTVL.

This rearrangement joins TRBV25-1 to TRBJ2-5; TCRdb indicates TRBD2, and absent DNA this call remains unverified. Germline V gene data show CDR1 as MGHDK and CDR2 as SYGVNS. The CDR3 spans 15 residues. CDR3 in amino acids: CASSGLAGYKETQYF.